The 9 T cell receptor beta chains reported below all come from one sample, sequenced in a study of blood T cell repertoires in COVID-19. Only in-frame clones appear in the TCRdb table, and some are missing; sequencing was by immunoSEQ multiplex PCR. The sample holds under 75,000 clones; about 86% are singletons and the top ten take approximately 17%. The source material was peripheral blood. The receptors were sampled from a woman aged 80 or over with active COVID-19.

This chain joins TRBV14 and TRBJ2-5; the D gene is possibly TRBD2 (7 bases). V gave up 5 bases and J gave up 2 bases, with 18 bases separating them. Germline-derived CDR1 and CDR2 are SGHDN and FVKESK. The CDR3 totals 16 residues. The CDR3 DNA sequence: TGTGCCAGCAGCGGAAGAGGAGCGGGGACACAAGAGACCCAGTACTTC. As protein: CASSGRGAGTQETQYF.

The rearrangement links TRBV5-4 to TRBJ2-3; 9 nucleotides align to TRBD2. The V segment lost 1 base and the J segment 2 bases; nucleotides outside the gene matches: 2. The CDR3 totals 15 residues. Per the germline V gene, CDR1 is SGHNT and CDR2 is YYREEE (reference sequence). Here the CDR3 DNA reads TGTGCCAGCAGCTTGTCTAGCGGGGTCACAGATACGCAGTATTTT. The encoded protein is CASSLSSGVTDTQYF.

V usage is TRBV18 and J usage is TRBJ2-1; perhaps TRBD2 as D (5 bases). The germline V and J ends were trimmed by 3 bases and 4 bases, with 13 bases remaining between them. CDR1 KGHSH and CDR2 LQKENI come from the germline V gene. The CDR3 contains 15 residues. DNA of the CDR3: TGTGCCAGCTCACCCGGAGGACCCACTTACAATGAGCAGTTCTTC. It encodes CASSPGGPTYNEQFF.

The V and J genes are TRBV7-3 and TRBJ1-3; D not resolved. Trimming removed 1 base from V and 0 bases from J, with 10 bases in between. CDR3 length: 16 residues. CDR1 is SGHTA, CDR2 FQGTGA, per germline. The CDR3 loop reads CASSLNPASSGNTIYF. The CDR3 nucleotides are TGTGCCAGCAGCTTAAATCCCGCTAGCTCTGGAAACACCATATATTTT.

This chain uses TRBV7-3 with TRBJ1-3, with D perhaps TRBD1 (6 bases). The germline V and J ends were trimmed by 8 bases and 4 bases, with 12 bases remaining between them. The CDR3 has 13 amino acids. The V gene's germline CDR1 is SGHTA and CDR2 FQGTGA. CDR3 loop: CASAEGEGNTIYF. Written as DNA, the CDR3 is TGTGCCAGCGCCGAGGGGGAGGGAAACACCATATATTTT.

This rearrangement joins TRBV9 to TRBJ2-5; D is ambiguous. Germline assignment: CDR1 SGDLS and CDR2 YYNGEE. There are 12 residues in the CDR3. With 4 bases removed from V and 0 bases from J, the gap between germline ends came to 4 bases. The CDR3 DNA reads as TGTGCCAGCAGCTCAGACCAAGAGACCCAGTACTTC. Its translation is CASSSDQETQYF.

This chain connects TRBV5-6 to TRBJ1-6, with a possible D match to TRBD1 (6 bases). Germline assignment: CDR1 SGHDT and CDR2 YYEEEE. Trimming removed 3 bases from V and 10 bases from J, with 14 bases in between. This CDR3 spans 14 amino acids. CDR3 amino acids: CASSYRDAQSPLHF. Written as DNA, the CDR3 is TGTGCCAGCAGCTACAGGGACGCCCAGTCACCCCTCCACTTT.

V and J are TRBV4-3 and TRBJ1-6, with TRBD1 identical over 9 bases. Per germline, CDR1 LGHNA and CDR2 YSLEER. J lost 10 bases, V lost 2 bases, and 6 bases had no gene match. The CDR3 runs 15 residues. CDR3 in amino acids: CASSQTGGWGSPLHF. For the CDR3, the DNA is TGCGCCAGCAGCCAAACAGGGGGCTGGGGATCACCCCTCCACTTT.

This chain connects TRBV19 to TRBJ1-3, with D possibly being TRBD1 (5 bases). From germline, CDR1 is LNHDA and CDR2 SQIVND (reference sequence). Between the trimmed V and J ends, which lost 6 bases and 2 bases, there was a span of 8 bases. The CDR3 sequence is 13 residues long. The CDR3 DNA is TGTGCCAGTAGCGAACAGGCTGGAAACACCATATATTTT. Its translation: CASSEQAGNTIYF.